This T cell receptor beta chain is drawn from a study of blood T cells in healthy people across ages. The germline CDR1 and CDR2 sequences are SGHKS and YYEKEE (reference sequence). Trimming removed 0 bases at V and 0 bases at J, with 12 bases between. This CDR3 is built from 16 residues. Through a sample-barcoded 5' primer and a J-beta primer mix, a second PCR was run for roughly 6 to 12 cycles. The template-switch adaptor, which had 12 random nucleotides, put a tag on each cDNA molecule. TCRdb ran MiXCR on the 5' RACE reads and lists one entry per CDR3 protein. The sample shows about 580,000 distinct CDR3 sequences, around 48% of them seen only once. This clonotype was observed a few times.

The clonotype originates from a man aged 80 or over in good health. Material: blood. The chain recombines TRBV5-5 with TRBJ1-1; D uncertain. CDR3 coding DNA: TGTGCCAGCAGCTTGGGGCTGAGCAGTCTGAACACTGAAGCTTTCTTT. The encoded protein is CASSLGLSSLNTEAFF. The full variable domain, its missing parts supplied by reference TRBV5-5 and TRBJ1-1, is DAGVTQSPTHLIKTRGQQVTLRCSPISGHKSVSWYQQVLGQGPQFIFQYYEKEERGRGNFPDRFSARQFPNYSSELNVNALLLGDSALYLCASSLGLSSLNTEAFFGQGTRLTVV.